The entry below gives a single TCR beta chain sequence along with its context. Antigen unknown. These data belong to a study of T cell repertoires in cytomegalovirus infection. Study-level background: Carrying CMV and the relevant HLA type showed in public TCR beta signatures.

Each CDR3 protein is one row after TCRdb ran MiXCR on the reads. The sample shows 200,000 to 300,000 distinct CDR3 sequences, more than 9% of them seen only once. The CDR3 extends over 15 amino acids. Germline CDR1 and CDR2: GTSNPN and SVGIG (reference sequence). The V end was cut by 2 bases, the J end by 5 bases, with 16 bases between. Study-wide points: Clonotype analysis showed dominance of the ex vivo response by HLA-C-restricted CMV-specific TCR beta clonotypes.

The sequencing sample was made of PBMCs. The sequence was collected from a human donor in good health (CMV status not recorded). Some clones in this sample may be carry-over from other donors' samples. The chain combines TRBV30 with TRBJ1-5; possibly TRBD1 for D (6 bases). Written as DNA, the CDR3 is TGTGCCTGGAGTCCTGGGCAGGGGAGGCATCAGCCCCAGCATTTT. Residues: CAWSPGQGRHQPQHF.